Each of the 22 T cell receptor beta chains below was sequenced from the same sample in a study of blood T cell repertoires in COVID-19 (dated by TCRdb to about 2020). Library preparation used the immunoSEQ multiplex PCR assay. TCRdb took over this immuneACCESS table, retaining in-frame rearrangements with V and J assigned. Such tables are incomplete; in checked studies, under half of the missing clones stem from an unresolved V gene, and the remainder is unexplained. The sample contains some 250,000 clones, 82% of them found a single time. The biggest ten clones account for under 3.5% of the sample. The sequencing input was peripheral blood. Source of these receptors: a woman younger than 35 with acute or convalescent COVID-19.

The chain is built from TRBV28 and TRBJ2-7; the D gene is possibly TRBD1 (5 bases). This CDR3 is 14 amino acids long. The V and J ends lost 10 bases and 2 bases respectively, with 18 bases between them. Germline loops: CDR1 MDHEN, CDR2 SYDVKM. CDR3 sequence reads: CATTGATGPYEQYF. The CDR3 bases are TGTGCCACCACGGGCGCCACAGGTCCCTACGAGCAGTACTTC.

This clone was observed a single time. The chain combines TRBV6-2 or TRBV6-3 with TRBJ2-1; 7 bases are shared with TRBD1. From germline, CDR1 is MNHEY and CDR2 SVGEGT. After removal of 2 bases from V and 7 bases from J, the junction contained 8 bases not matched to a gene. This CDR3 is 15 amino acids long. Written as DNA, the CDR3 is TGTGCCAGCAGTTACAAGAGACAGGGCGGAAATGAGCAGTTCTTC. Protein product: CASSYKRQGGNEQFF.

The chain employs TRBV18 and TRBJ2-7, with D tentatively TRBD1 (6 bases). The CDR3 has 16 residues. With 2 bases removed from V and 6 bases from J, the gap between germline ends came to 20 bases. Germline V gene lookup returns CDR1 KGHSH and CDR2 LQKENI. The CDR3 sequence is CASSPTSQGHLSEQYF. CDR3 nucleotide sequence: TGTGCCAGCTCACCAACTTCCCAGGGACATCTTTCCGAGCAGTACTTC.

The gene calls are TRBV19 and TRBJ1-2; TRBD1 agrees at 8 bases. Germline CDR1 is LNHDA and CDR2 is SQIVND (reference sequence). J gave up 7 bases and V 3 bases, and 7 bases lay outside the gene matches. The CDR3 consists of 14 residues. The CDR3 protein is CASSILGRGLGYTF. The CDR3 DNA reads TGTGCCAGTAGTATTCTTGGCAGGGGGCTTGGCTACACCTTC.

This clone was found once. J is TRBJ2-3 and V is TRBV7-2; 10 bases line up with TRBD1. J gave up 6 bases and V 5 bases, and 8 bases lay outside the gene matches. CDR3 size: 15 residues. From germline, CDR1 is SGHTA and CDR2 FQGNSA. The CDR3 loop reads CASSRRDRGSDTQYF. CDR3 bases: TGTGCCAGCAGCCGCCGGGACAGGGGTTCGGATACGCAGTATTTT.

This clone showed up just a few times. The CDR3 loop is CASSLFRDRAVGYTF. Written as DNA, the CDR3 is TGTGCCAGCAGCTTGTTTCGGGACAGGGCAGTAGGCTACACCTTC. The chain employs TRBV5-8 and TRBJ1-2, with 9 bases identical to TRBD1. CDR3 length equals 15 residues. V gave up 1 base and J gave up 8 bases; unmatched junction bases: 9. Germline V gene data show CDR1 as SGHTS and CDR2 as YDEGEE.

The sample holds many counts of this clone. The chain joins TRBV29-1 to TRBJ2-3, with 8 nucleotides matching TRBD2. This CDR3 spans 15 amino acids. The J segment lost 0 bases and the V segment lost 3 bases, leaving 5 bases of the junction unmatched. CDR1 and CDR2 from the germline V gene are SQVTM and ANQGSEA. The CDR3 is CSVEASGYSTDTQYF. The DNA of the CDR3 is TGCAGCGTTGAGGCTAGCGGGTATAGCACAGATACGCAGTATTTT.

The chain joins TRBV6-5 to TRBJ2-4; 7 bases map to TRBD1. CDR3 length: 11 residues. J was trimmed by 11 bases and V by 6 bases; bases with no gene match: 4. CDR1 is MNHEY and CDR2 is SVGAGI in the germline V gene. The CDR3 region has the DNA TGTGCCAGCAGGGGACAGCCGTTTCAGTACTTC. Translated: CASRGQPFQYF.

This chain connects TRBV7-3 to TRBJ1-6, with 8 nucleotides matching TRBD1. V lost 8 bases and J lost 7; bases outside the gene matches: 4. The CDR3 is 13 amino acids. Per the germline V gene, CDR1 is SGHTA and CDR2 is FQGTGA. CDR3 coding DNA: TGTGCCAGCCAACAGGGGGTGAATTCACCCCTCCACTTT. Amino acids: CASQQGVNSPLHF.

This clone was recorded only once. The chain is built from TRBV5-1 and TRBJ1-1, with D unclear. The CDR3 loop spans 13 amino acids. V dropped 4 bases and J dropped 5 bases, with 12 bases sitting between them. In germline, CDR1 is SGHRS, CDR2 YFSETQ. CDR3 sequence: CASSAGMRTEAFF. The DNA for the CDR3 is TGCGCCAGCAGCGCGGGGATGAGGACTGAAGCTTTCTTT.

CDR3 in DNA: TGCGCCAGCAGCCCATGGGGGCGACAGATGAACACTGAAGCTTTCTTT. Encoded protein: CASSPWGRQMNTEAFF. The V and J genes are TRBV4-3 and TRBJ1-1; weak D call: TRBD1 (6 bases). Germline V CDR1 and CDR2: LGHNA, YSLEER. Trimming cost V 4 bases and J 0 bases, with 15 bases left between them. The CDR3 has 16 amino acids.

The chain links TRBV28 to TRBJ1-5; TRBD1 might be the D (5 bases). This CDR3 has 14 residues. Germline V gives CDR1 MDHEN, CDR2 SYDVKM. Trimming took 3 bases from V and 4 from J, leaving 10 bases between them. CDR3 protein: CASSFGAVNQPQHF. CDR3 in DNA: TGTGCCAGCAGTTTTGGGGCAGTTAATCAGCCCCAGCATTTT.

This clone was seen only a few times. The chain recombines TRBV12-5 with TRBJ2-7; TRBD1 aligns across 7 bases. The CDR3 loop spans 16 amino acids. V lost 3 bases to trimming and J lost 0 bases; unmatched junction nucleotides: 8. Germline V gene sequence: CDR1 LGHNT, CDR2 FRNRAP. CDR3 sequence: CASGLPPGTVSYEQYF. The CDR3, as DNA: TGTGCTAGTGGTTTACCCCCCGGGACAGTCTCCTACGAGCAGTACTTC. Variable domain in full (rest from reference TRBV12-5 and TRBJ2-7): DARVTQTPRHKVTEMGQEVTMRCQPILGHNTVFWYRQTMMQGLELLAYFRNRAPLDDSGMPKDRFSAEMPDATLATLKIQPSEPRDSAVYFCASGLPPGTVSYEQYFGPGTRLTVT.

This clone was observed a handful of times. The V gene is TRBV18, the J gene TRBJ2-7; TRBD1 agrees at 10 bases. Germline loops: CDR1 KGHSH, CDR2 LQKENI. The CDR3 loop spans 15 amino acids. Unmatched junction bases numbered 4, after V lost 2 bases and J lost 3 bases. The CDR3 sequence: CASSPGGDRGYEQYF. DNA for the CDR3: TGTGCCAGCTCACCAGGGGGGGACAGGGGCTACGAGCAGTACTTC.

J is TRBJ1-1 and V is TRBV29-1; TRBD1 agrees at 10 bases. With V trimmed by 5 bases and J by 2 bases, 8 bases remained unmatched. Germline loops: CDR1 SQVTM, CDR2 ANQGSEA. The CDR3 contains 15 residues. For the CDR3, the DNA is TGCAGCGTTAGGGGGACAGGGGCATCTAACACTGAAGCTTTCTTT. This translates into CSVRGTGASNTEAFF.

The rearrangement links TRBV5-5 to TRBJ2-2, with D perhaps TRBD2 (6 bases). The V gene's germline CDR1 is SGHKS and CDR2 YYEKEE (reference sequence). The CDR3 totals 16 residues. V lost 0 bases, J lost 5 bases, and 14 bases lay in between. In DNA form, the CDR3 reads TGTGCCAGCAGCTTGGGACTAGAAATTTGGACCGGGGAGCTGTTTTTT. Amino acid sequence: CASSLGLEIWTGELFF.

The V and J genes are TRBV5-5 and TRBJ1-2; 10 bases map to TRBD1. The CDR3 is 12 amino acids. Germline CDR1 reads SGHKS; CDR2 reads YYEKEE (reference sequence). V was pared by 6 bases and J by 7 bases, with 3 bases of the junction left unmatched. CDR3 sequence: CASIRTGGGYTF. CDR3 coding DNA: TGTGCCAGCATCCGGACAGGGGGTGGCTACACCTTC.

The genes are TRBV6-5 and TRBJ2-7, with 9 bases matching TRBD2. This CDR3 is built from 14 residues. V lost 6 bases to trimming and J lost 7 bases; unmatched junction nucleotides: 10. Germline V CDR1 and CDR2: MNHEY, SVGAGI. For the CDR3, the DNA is TGTGCCAGCAGACAGCAGCGGGAGGTGGGGGAGCAGTACTTC. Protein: CASRQQREVGEQYF.

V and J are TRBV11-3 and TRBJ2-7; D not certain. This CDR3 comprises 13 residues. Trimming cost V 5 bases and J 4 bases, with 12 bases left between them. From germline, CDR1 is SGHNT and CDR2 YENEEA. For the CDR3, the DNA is TGTGCCAGCAGCGAAGGAACCGGGTACGAGCAGTACTTC. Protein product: CASSEGTGYEQYF.

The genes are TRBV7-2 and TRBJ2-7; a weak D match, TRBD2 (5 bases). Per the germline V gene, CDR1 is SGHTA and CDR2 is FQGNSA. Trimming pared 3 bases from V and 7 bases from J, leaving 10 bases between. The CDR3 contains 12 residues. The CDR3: CASSFFEREQYF. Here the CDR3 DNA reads TGTGCCAGCAGCTTTTTTGAGCGGGAGCAGTACTTC.

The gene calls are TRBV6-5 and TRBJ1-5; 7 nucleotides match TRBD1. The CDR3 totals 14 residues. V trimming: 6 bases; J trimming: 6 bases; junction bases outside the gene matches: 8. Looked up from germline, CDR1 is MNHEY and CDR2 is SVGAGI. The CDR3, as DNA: TGTGCCAGCAGCCCCTGGGACAGCCCTCAGCCCCAGCATTTT. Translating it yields CASSPWDSPQPQHF.

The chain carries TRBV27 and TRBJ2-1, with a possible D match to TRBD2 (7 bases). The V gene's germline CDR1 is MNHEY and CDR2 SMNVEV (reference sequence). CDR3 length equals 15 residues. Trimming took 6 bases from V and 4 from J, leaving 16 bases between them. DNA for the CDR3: TGTGCCAGCAGCCCCGGGGGGCTCCTGTACAATGAGCAGTTCTTC. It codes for CASSPGGLLYNEQFF.